This T cell receptor (beta chain) derives from a study of glioma-infiltrating T cells. Germline-derived CDR1 and CDR2 are SGHAT and FQNNGV. The CDR3 covers 14 residues. Trimming removed 5 bases from V and 0 bases from J, with 10 bases in between. Regarding the study as a whole: Above-expected tissue-blood divergence occurred in all gliomas, most in low-grade ones. Only very few CDR3 sequences appeared in both tissue and blood.

The iRepertoire nested amplicon-rescue multiplex PCR amplified TCR alpha and beta CDR3s from RNA. In TCRdb, the multiplex PCR reads were re-called with MiXCR into one record per CDR3 protein. The sample consists of around 97,000 distinct CDR3 sequences, 25% to 30% of them appearing once. This clonotype has ten or more counts. Its antigen is not identified. This clonotype was obtained from a human donor with low-grade glioma or glioblastoma, undergoing nonglioma brain surgery, or in good health (not recorded which). V usage is TRBV11-2 and J usage is TRBJ1-1; no definite D call. Sequenced input: glioma tissue, nonneoplastic brain tissue, or PBMCs (not recorded which). The CDR3 sequence is CASSPIALNTEAFF. For the CDR3, the DNA is TGTGCCAGCAGCCCGATAGCTTTGAACACTGAAGCTTTCTTT.